This T cell receptor beta chain was sequenced during a study of Ad26.COV2.S vaccination and SARS-CoV-2 variants. Study results and limitations: Placebo and vaccine recipients had non-spike TCR breadth that was similar. Vaccine recipients had higher spike-specific TCR breadth than placebo recipients.

Treatment meaning: over 15 received Ad26.COV2.S at low or high dose, single or two shots; about 5 received placebo; per-sample allocation not given. Collection of samples fell on day 63 after the first vaccine or placebo injection. Recruitment in Boston yielded a donor of adult age, 18-55 years. Expressing Wuhan-strain SARS-CoV-2 spike, an Ad26 vector served as the vaccine. To note about this clone: The antigen remains unidentified.

Sequencing was performed with immunoSEQ multiplex PCR; in TCRdb, only in-frame clones are kept and a portion is missing. The sample lists over 400,000 clones; about 88% were seen once. This CDR3 contains 12 residues. V was trimmed by 1 base and J by 2 bases, leaving 2 bases between them. Germline V gene sequence: CDR1 SGHTA, CDR2 FQGNSA. The specimen comprised peripheral blood, sampled in a trial of Ad26.COV2.S vaccine versus placebo. This sequence joins TRBV7-2 and TRBJ1-1; no firm D call. The sequence was obtained from a person aged 18-60 years who received the Ad26.COV2.S COVID-19 vaccine or a placebo. The CDR3 nucleotides are TGTGCCAGCAGCTTAGAAAACACTGAAGCTTTCTTT. It encodes CASSLENTEAFF.